One TCR beta chain is described in this entry. The J segment lost 9 bases and the V segment lost 2 bases, leaving 4 bases of the junction unmatched. The CDR3 extends over 12 amino acids. The germline V gene has CDR1 SGHRS and CDR2 YFSETQ. Libraries were prepared by immunoSEQ multiplex PCR; TCRdb keeps only in-frame clonotypes and omits some of them. The data show tens of thousands of clones, about 88% seen once. This specimen belongs to a study of control samples from healthy donors and cancer patients. The sequence derives from a woman in her fifties or sixties in good health. This chain connects TRBV5-1 to TRBJ1-2; 7 bases are a match to TRBD1. Sequenced: blood. The CDR3 protein is CASSFGDRSYTF. The CDR3 nucleotides are TGCGCCAGCAGCTTTGGGGACAGAAGCTACACCTTC.